This TCR beta chain derives from a study of glioma-infiltrating T cells after dendritic cell vaccination. Generated by immunoSEQ multiplex PCR, the TCRdb table keeps only in-frame clones and is missing some. The sample has 70,000 to 95,000 clones, around 86% seen once. Time point of the sample: after dendritic cell vaccination, including at tumor progression/relapse. The sequenced sample was blood, obtained after dendritic cell vaccination. The TCR was taken from a human donor with glioblastoma.

The CDR3, as DNA: TGTGCCAGCAGTTCCGGGGACACCACGCCCTTCTTGGCTTTCTTT. Translating it yields CASSSGDTTPFLAFF. The chain carries TRBV27 and TRBJ1-1; TRBD1 might be the D (6 bases). This CDR3 has 15 residues. Germline values: CDR1 MNHEY, CDR2 SMNVEV (reference sequence). V lost 4 bases to trimming and J lost 11 bases, with 23 bases between them.